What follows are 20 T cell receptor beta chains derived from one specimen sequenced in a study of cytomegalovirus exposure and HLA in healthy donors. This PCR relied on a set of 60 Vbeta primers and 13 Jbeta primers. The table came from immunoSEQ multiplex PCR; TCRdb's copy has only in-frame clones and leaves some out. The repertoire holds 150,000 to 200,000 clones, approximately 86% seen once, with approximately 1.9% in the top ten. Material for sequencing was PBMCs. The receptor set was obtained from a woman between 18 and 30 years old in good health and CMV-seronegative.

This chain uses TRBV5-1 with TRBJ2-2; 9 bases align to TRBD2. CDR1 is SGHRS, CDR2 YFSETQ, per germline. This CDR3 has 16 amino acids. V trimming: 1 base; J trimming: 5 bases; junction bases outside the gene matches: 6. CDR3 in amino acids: CASSLRLAGTTGELFF. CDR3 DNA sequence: TGCGCCAGCAGCTTGAGGCTAGCGGGGACAACCGGGGAGCTGTTTTTT.

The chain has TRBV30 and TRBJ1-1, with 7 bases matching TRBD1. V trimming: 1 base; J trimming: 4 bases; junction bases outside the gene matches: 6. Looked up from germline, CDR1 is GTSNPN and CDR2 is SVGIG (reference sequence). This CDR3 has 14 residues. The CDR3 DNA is TGTGCCTGGAGTGAAGACAGGGTTGGCACTGAAGCTTTCTTT. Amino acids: CAWSEDRVGTEAFF.

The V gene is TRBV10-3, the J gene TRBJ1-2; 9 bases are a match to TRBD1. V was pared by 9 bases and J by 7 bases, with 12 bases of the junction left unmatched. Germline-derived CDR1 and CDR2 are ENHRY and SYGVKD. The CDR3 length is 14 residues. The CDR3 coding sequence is TGTGCCATTTCCGGGACAGGGAGTGCGGCTGGCTACACCTTC. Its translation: CAISGTGSAAGYTF.

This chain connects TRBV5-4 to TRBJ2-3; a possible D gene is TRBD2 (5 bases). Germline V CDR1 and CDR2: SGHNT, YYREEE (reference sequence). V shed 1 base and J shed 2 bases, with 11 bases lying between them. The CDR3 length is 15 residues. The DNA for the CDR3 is TGTGCCAGCAGCTTGATGGACTCAACCACAGATACGCAGTATTTT. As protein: CASSLMDSTTDTQYF.

The CDR3 reads CASRSDRDTEAFF. CDR3 DNA sequence: TGTGCCAGCAGATCGGACAGGGACACTGAAGCTTTCTTT. The chain uses TRBV5-4 and TRBJ1-1; TRBD1 aligns across 8 bases. Germline values: CDR1 SGHNT, CDR2 YYREEE (reference sequence). CDR3 length: 13 residues. The V and J ends lost 5 bases and 3 bases, in that order; junction bases with no gene match: 3. The full variable domain, with the rest looked up from reference TRBV5-4 and TRBJ1-1, is ETGVTQSPTHLIKTRGQQVTLRCSSQSGHNTVSWYQQALGQGPQFIFQYYREEENGRGNFPPRFSGLQFPNYSSELNVNALELDDSALYLCASRSDRDTEAFFGQGTRLTVV.

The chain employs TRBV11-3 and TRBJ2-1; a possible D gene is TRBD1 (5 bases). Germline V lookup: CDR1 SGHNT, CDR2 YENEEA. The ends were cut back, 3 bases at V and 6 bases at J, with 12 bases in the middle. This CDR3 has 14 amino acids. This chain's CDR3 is CASSLVGPVNEQFF. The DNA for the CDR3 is TGTGCCAGCAGCTTGGTGGGGCCGGTCAATGAGCAGTTCTTC. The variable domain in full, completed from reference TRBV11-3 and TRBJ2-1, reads EAGVVQSPRYKIIEKKQPVAFWCNPISGHNTLYWYLQNLGQGPELLIRYENEEAVDDSQLPKDRFSAERLKGVDSTLKIQPAELGDSAVYLCASSLVGPVNEQFFGPGTRLTVL.

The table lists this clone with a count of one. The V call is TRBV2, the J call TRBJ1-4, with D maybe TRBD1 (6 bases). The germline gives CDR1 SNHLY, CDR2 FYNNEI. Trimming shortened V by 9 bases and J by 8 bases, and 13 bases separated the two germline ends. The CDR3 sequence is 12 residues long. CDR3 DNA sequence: TGTGCCAGTGGGGACATCCGGGAAAAACTGTTTTTT. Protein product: CASGDIREKLFF. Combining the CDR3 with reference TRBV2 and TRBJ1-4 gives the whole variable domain EPEVTQTPSHQVTQMGQEVILRCVPISNHLYFYWYRQILGQKVEFLVSFYNNEISEKSEIFDDQFSVERPDGSNFTLKIRSTKLEDSAMYFCASGDIREKLFFGSGTQLSVL.

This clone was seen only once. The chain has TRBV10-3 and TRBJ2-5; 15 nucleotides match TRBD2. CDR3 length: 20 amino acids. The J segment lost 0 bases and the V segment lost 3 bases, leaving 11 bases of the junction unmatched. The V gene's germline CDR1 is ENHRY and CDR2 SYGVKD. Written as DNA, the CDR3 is TGTGCCATCAGTGATACCATGGGACTAGCGGGGGGCGGGTACCAAGAGACCCAGTACTTC. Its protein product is CAISDTMGLAGGGYQETQYF.

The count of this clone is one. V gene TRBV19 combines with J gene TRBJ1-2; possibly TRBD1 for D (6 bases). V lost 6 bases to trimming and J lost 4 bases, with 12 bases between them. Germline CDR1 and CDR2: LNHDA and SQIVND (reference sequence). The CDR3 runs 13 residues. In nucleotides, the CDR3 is TGTGCCAGTAGGCGGACAGACCTCTATGGCTACACCTTC. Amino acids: CASRRTDLYGYTF.

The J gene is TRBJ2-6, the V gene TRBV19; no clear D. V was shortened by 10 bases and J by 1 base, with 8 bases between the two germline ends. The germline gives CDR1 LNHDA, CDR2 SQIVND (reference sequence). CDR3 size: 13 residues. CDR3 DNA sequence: TGTGCCACCCGGGTATCTGGGGCCAACGTCCTGACTTTC. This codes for CATRVSGANVLTF.

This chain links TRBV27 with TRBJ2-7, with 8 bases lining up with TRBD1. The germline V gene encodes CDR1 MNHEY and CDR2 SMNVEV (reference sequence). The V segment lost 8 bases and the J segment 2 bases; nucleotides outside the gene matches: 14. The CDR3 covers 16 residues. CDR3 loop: CASRSEGGQAAYEQYF. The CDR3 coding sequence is TGTGCCAGCCGATCCGAGGGGGGACAGGCGGCCTACGAGCAGTACTTC.

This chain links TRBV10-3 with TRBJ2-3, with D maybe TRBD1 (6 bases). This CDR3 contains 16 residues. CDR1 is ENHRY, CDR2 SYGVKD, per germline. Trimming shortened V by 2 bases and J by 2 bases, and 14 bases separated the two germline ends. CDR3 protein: CAISEAGVIHTDTQYF. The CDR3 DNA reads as TGTGCCATCAGTGAGGCAGGGGTAATCCACACAGATACGCAGTATTTT.

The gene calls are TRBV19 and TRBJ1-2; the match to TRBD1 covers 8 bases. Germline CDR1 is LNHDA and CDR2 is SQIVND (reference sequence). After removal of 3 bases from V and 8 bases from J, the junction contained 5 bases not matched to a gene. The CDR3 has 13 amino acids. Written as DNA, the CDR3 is TGTGCCAGTAGTATGACAGGGGAGACAGGCTACACCTTC. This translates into CASSMTGETGYTF.

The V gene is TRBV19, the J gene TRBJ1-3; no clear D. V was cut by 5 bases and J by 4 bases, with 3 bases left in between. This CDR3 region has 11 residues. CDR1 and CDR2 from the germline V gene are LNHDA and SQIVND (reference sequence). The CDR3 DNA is TGTGCCAGTAGTCGGGGAAACACCATATATTTT. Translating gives CASSRGNTIYF.

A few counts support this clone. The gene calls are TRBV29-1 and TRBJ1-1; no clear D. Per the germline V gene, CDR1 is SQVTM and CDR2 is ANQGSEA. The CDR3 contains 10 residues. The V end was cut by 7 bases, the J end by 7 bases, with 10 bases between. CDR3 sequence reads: CSARVGEAFF. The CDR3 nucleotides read TGCAGCGCCCGGGTTGGTGAAGCTTTCTTT.

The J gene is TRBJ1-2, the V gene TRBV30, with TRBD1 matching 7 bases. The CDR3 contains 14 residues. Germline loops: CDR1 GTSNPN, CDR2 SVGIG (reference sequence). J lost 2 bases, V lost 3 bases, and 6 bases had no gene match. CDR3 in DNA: TGTGCCTGGAGAAACAGGGGCCCAAACTATGGCTACACCTTC. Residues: CAWRNRGPNYGYTF.

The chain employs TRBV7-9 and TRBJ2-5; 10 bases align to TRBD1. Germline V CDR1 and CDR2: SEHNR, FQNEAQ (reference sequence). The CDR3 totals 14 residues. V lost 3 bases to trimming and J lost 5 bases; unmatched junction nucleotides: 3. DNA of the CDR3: TGTGCCAGCAGCTTGACAGGGGGCGCCGAGACCCAGTACTTC. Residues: CASSLTGGAETQYF.

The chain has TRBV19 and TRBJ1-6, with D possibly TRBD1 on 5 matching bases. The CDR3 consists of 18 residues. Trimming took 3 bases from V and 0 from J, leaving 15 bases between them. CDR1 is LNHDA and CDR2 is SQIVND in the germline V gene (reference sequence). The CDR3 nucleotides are TGTGCCAGTAGTATCGGGGGTCGCAGCAGCTCCTATAATTCACCCCTCCACTTT. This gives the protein CASSIGGRSSSYNSPLHF.

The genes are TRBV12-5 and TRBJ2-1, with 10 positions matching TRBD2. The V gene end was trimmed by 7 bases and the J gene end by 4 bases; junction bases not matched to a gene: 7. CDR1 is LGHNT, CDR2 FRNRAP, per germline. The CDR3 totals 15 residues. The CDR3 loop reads CASARGTSAYNEQFF. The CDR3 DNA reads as TGTGCTAGTGCCAGAGGGACTAGCGCGTACAATGAGCAGTTCTTC.

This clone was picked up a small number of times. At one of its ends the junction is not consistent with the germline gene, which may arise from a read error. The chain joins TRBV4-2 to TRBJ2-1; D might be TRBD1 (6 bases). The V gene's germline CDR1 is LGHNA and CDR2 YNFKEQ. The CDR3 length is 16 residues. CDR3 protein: CASSKESSGDYNEQFF. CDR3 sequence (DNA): TGTGCCAGCAGCAAAGAATCATCAGGGGACTACAATGAGCAGTTCTTC.